This entry concerns a single T cell receptor (beta chain). Antigen unknown. This entry is derived from a study of Ad26.COV2.S vaccination and SARS-CoV-2 variants. Regarding the study as a whole: Individuals receiving vaccine had higher spike-specific TCR breadth than placebo recipients did. Similar non-spike TCR breadth was seen in vaccine and placebo recipients.

Trimming removed 3 bases from V and 4 bases from J; junction bases left unmatched: 7. The CDR3 covers 15 residues. CDR1 is SEHNR, CDR2 FQNEAQ, per germline (reference sequence). Only in-frame clones appear in the TCRdb table, and some are missing; sequencing was by immunoSEQ multiplex PCR. The repertoire consists of about 400,000 clones, with approximately 90% occurring once and the leading ten covering roughly 3%. The treatment: roughly 20 received Ad26.COV2.S at low or high dose, single or two shots; roughly five received placebo; per-sample allocation not given. Samples came from day 63 after the first vaccine or placebo injection. The shot given was an Ad26 vector that makes Wuhan-strain SARS-CoV-2 spike.

The specimen was peripheral blood, collected in a trial of Ad26.COV2.S vaccine versus placebo. This clonotype originated in a person aged 18-65 years who received the Ad26.COV2.S COVID-19 vaccine or a placebo. The gene calls are TRBV7-9 and TRBJ1-2; 8 bases line up with TRBD1. The CDR3 region has the DNA TGTGCCAGCAGCTTGCTACTGGGACAGGCCTATGGCTACACCTTC. Translation: CASSLLLGQAYGYTF.